Listed here is a single TCR beta chain. The target of this receptor is not known. Per-nucleotide qualities are absent, and no much larger clonotype sits a single base away. Ficoll-Paque density gradient centrifugation was the method used to isolate PBMCs. Sequencing was carried out with an Illumina NovaSeq 6000. TCRalpha and TCRbeta cDNA libraries were constructed by 5'RACE with constant-segment primers, with sample barcodes and unique molecular identifiers being introduced. RNA was extracted from every sample with Trizol reagent. The libraries were amplified in two PCR steps, and the second step added a second sample barcode and Illumina TruSeq adapters. The libraries were sequenced on an Illumina NovaSeq using 2 x 150 bp paired-end reads. The authors' pipeline ran thus. The reads were demultiplexed and collapsed into UMI-guided consensus sequences using migec v1.2.7. With mixcr v2.1.11, UMI consensuses were aligned to TRA and TRB V and J templates and assembled into clonotypes. A clonotype was counted as expanded or contracted only when both edgeR and NoisET called the clonotype significant, with the noise models trained on biological replicates. For edgeR calls, the cutoffs were a false discovery rate-adjusted p below 0.01 and a log2 fold-change threshold of 1. As an exploratory analysis of dynamics, max-normalized trajectories of the 1000 most abundant clonotypes were examined by PCA with hierarchical clustering. Separately sequenced CD4+ and CD8+ repertoires were used to assign the CD4 or CD8 phenotype of responding clones. TCRdb redid the processing of the public reads, applying fastp at Q25 and MiXCR, and retained in-frame beta chains. Each entry is one CDR3 protein sequence, shown with its most common DNA and genes. TCRdb, not the authors, supplied the V and J calls. For this sample the table gives 350,000 or so distinct CDR3 sequences, of which 20% to 25% were detected only once. Around 12% of the sample lies in the top ten.

V is reduced by 0 bases and J by 3 bases, leaving a spacing of 15 bases between them. From cysteine to phenylalanine, the CDR3 is 16 amino acids long. The entry retains the CDR3 DNA only, 48 bases that are in frame from base 1. Per the germline V gene (reference sequence), SEHNR is the CDR1 and FQNEAQ is the CDR2. These data originate in a study of T-cell memory formation after mild COVID-19 (dated by TCRdb to the early 2020s). Describing the broader study: TCR sequence clusters from the two donors were found to be largely donor specific. T-cell clones expanding and contracting after mild COVID-19 in two donors were tracked by longitudinal TCRalpha and TCRbeta repertoire sequencing. Two young, previously healthy adult volunteers made up the cohort, one male and one female.

Study-level results and caveats: Some responding clones were found in pre-infection memory, which suggests that pre-existing cross-reactive memory T cells took part in the SARS-CoV-2 response. The second-wave clones that peaked on day 37 were not confirmed to be SARS-CoV-2 specific. Contracting CD4+ clones were found mainly in CM and EM memory subsets, while CD8+ clones were enriched in EMRA. Balanced CD4/CD8 phenotypes were observed for clones contracting from day 15 to 85, whereas a bias towards CD4+ was observed for a second wave of clones expanding from day 15 to 37. Only a couple of mild cases were covered by the study, and larger cohorts that include severe cases with pre-infection samples were considered necessary.

The V and J genes are TRBV7-9 and TRBJ2-7; tentative D gene TRBD2, with 6 bases matching. The clonotype originates from an adult woman who had mild COVID-19 (a few samples of this study predate the infection). The sample titles of this study are shuffled in the database, so cell type and time point are left out; the donor was told from shared clones. Sample: PBMCs or a T cell subset sorted from them (not recorded which). The CDR3 region has the sequence CASSLAGHGGDYEQYF. The DNA sequence is as follows: TGTGCCAGCAGCTTAGCGGGGCATGGAGGGGACTACGAGCAGTACTTC.